This TCR beta chain was recorded in a study of regulatory T cells in long-lasting Graves disease. According to the study, TCR beta libraries were built with iRepertoire HTBI primers and CDR3-region Arm-PCR. One entry per CDR3 protein results from TCRdb running MiXCR on the multiplex PCR reads. Among around 460,000 distinct CDR3 sequences listed, 22% were seen once. This clonotype occurred many times. Time point in this sample: persistent/refractory GD, antithyroid drugs over 5 years with positive TRAb. TCR sequences were obtained from RNA taken from PBMCs. The CDR3 sequence is 15 residues long. The germline V gene has CDR1 MNHGY and CDR2 SVAAGI. Trimming shortened V by 4 bases and J by 3 bases, and 16 bases separated the two germline ends.

The chain carries TRBV6-9 and TRBJ2-7; maybe TRBD2 (5 bases). This sequence was found in a female donor with Graves disease. The source was peripheral blood mononuclear cells (PBMCs), collected when the disease was refractory, from a patient treated with antithyroid drugs. In DNA form, the CDR3 reads TGTGCCAGCAGTTTGGGAGTAGGCGTAATCTACGAGCAGTACTTC. Translating gives CASSLGVGVIYEQYF.